This TCR beta chain is from a study of shared clonotypes between healthy human individuals. Findings and caveats of the study: What naive subsets generally showed was a larger estimated richness than memory subsets showed.

Worth noting for this clone: Antigen unknown.

At a deep level, the assay was run. The material for each subset, its genomic DNA, was split evenly across several immunoSEQ plates. TCRdb's table, derived via immunoSEQ multiplex PCR, lists solely in-frame clones and lacks some. The sample lists approximately 2.1 million clones, over 90% occurring once. From CD4+ cells came CD45RA+ naive and CD45RA-negative memory subsets. V lost 3 bases to trimming and J lost 0 bases, with 16 bases between them. CDR3 length: 16 residues. CDR1 SGHDT and CDR2 YYEEEE come from the germline V gene. The receptor comes from a man between 18 and 35 years old in good health. Some clones in this sample may be carry-over from other donors' samples. The sequenced material came from naive CD4+ T cells from PBMCs. Subset of the sample: CD45RA+ positively selected. The chain links TRBV5-6 to TRBJ2-7, with D perhaps matching TRBD1 or TRBD2 (5 bases each). CDR3 sequence (DNA): TGTGCCAGCAGCTCGCTTGCACGGGGACGCTCCTACGAGCAGTACTTC. This codes for CASSSLARGRSYEQYF.